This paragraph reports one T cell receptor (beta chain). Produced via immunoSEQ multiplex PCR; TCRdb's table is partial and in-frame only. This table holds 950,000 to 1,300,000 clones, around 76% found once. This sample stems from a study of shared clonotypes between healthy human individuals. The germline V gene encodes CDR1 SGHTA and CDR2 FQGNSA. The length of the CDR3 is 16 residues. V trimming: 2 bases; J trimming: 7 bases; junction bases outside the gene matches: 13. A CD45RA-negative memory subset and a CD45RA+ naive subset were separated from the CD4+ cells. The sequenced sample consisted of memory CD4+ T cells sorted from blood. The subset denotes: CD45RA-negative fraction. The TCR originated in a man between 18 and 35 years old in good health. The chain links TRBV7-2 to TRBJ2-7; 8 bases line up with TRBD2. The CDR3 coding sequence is TGTGCCAGCAGCTTAAACGGGAGGGGGTCCCTCTGGGAGCAGTACTTC. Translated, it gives CASSLNGRGSLWEQYF.